What follows describes a single TCR beta chain. No cognate antigen has been identified for it. The record has no base qualities; no much larger clone is one base away. TCRbeta CDR3 regions were amplified from genomic DNA using the immunoSEQ Assay, a bias-controlled multiplex PCR. Per the original workflow: Nucleated cell counts per sample were estimated from amplification of reference gene primers within the assay. To quantify the absolute abundance of each unique TCRbeta CDR3 rearrangement, sequence reads were collapsed and filtered. For each sample, productive Simpson clonality was calculated as the square root of Simpson's diversity index across productive rearrangements. The table comes from immuneACCESS by way of TCRdb, which keeps in-frame sequences with V and J called. Part of the clones is missing from these tables; in studies checked, under half for an unresolved V gene and the rest for unknown reasons. V and J calls and clone size are those listed in that table; D and trimming were worked out from the DNA. In this sample the table shows 100,000 to 110,000 clones, roughly 90% of which occur a single time. The biggest ten clones account for approximately 2% of the sample.

The data are from a study of blood T cell repertoires in COVID-19 (dated by TCRdb to about 2020). About the full investigation: Samples from collaborators originated in the United States, Italy and Spain and spanned both the acute and convalescent phases of COVID-19. The samples were drawn from the first 160 participants of the ongoing ImmuneRACE study and from 950 to 1,500 subjects provided by 6 global collaborators. Where HLA class I and class II types were available, the types were taken from metadata supplied by the sample provider, not from assay-based typing. The material from the prospective study consisted of cDNA or gDNA derived from T cells, B-cell-depleted T cells, or PBMCs. Sample metadata almost always included a de-identified subject ID, COVID-19 status, age in years and sex. The dataset comprised deeply sampled blood TCRbeta repertoires from subjects exposed to, actively infected with, or recovered from COVID-19. The repertoires were released in a freely available public database intended as a resource for research on the immune response to SARS-CoV-2. Here is what the overall study found, with its caveats: The quantity of clinical and demographic metadata differed by source and by participant and was supplied without curation.

Between the V and J ends, shortened by 5 bases and 1 base respectively, the junction contains 15 bases. The CDR3 has 16 amino acids, counting the end cysteine and phenylalanine. Only CDR3 DNA is held: 48 bases, read in frame from base 1. As encoded in the germline V gene, CDR1 is SGHVS while CDR2 is FNYEAQ. Whole blood was collected in K2EDTA tubes by collaborating institutions according to the institutions' own protocols. For TCRbeta analysis, collaborators shipped samples in one of three forms: frozen whole blood, isolated PBMCs, or DNA extracted from either of those sample types. The TCR was taken from a man in his fifties or sixties with active COVID-19. The chain couples TRBV7-6 to TRBJ2-1; 5 matching bases give a weak D call of TRBD2. Sequencing was done on a sample of peripheral blood. Here is the DNA: TGTGCCAGCAGCCGGAACCAAGCGGATTCCTACAATGAGCAGTTCTTC. Translated, this is CASSRNQADSYNEQFF.